This TCR beta chain was sequenced during a study of cytomegalovirus exposure and HLA in healthy donors. In the study overall: The 120 validation repertoires were produced on the same platform as the 700 or so repertoires of the first cohort. This was reported in a later analysis. Study-wide results and limits: The authors enumerated over 150 TCR beta chains as linked to cytomegalovirus. Reports indicated that the classifier achieved high specificity and sensitivity in diagnosing cytomegalovirus status.

Using immunoSEQ multiplex PCR, the repertoire was profiled, and TCRdb retains in-frame clones only, with some absent. The table shows more than 140,000 clones, with about 89% occurring only once. About this clone: What it recognizes is unknown.

Germline V gives CDR1 SGHDN, CDR2 FVKESK. V gave up 2 bases and J gave up 4 bases; unmatched junction bases: 8. The CDR3 has 17 amino acids. This chain connects TRBV14 to TRBJ2-1, with TRBD2 identical over 10 bases. The sequenced material came from PBMCs. The source of this sequence is a woman aged 18 to 35 in good health and CMV-seropositive. The CDR3 bases are TGTGCCAGCAGCCAACTCTTACTAGCGGGATTGTACAATGAGCAGTTCTTC. Protein: CASSQLLLAGLYNEQFF. The full variable domain, with the rest looked up from reference TRBV14 and TRBJ2-1, is EAGVTQFPSHSVIEKGQTVTLRCDPISGHDNLYWYRRVMGKEIKFLLHFVKESKQDESGMPNNRFLAERTGGTYSTLKVQPAELEDSGVYFCASSQLLLAGLYNEQFFGPGTRLTVL.